Below, one TCR beta chain is given with its context. What it binds is unknown. The data were taken from a study of T cell responses to AZD1222 COVID-19 vaccine. Study findings and constraints: A mostly white British donor set with more females was recruited, and clonal diversity was possibly underestimated. The number of AZD1222 recipients seropositive at baseline was only five to seven. Spike-specific TCR repertoires showed rising breadth and depth after two AZD1222 doses.

The CDR3 consists of 13 residues. CDR1 and CDR2 from the germline V gene are MNHEY and SVGAGI. V lost 2 bases and J 7 bases, leaving 8 bases between the germline ends. The table came from immunoSEQ multiplex PCR; TCRdb's copy has only in-frame clones and leaves some out. Among about 140,000 clones, 80% to 95% were seen once, and the ten largest hold about 3.8%. The analysis combined second doses at about 4 or about 12 weeks. The chain employs TRBV6-5 and TRBJ2-2; D is unclear. This clonotype was sampled from an adult who received the AZD1222 COVID-19 vaccine. Specimen: peripheral blood, collected 28 days after the second AZD1222 dose. This CDR3 is CASSYALFGELFF. In nucleotides, the CDR3 is TGTGCCAGCAGTTACGCACTCTTCGGGGAGCTGTTTTTT.